The source of this T cell receptor beta chain is a study of metastatic and nonmetastatic thyroid tumors. The wider study: Repertoire data that came from the blood and tumor or nodule tissue of malignant and benign thyroid patients were compared.

Broader study findings: In both blood and tumor samples, TCR beta diversity was reported significantly higher for malignant than benign nodules.

No treatment of any kind had been given to any patient before thyroid surgery. Original methodology: Clinicopathological groups differed in CDR3, with these differences serving to build a distant-metastasis classifier for papillary thyroid cancer. Using MiXCR, TCRdb re-called clones from the PCR reads. The V and J calls follow TCRdb's processing rather than the paper's. The data contain just over 40,000 clones, over 10% of them seen just once; the ten biggest clones take up approximately 20%. This clone was observed many times. Its antigen remains unidentified. Sequencing was done on a sample of blood. This TCR was sampled from a female donor with papillary thyroid cancer or a benign thyroid nodule (not recorded which). Some clones in this sample may be carry-over from other donors' samples.

The chain's CDR3 is CASSPLREVGNEQFF. CDR3 nucleotides: TGCGCCAGCTCTCCCCTGCGGGAGGTTGGTAATGAGCAGTTCTTC. The chain recombines TRBV5-1 with TRBJ2-1; 8 bases are shared with TRBD2. The length of the CDR3 is 15 residues. Losses at the gene ends were 7 bases for V and 7 bases for J; bases not matched to a gene: 13. Germline V gene lookup returns CDR1 SGHRS and CDR2 YFSETQ. The entire variable domain, with the rest obtained from reference TRBV5-1 and TRBJ2-1, is as follows: KAGVTQTPRYLIKTRGQQVTLSCSPISGHRSVSWYQQTPGQGLQFLFEYFSETQRNKGNFPGRFSGRQFSNSRSEMNVSTLELGDSALYLCASSPLREVGNEQFFGPGTRLTVL.